The 2 T cell receptor beta chains listed next were all sequenced from one sample in a study of CXCR3-negative and CXCR3-positive naive CD8 T cells. Broader study findings: For CXCR3-positive naive cells, TRB CDR3s were more hydrophobic than those of CXCR3-negative naive cells.

With UMI labels, 5' RACE was used to prepare the TRB cDNA libraries. With the 5' RACE reads reprocessed, TCRdb shows one record per CDR3 protein and no DNA. This sample contains about 70,000 distinct CDR3 sequences. Antigens for these TCRs are unknown. Sample: naive CXCR3+ CD8+ T cells from blood. The subset: CD45RO-CCR7+CD27+CD95- naive CD8+ T cells expressing CXCR3 (TNR3+). Receptors were obtained from a human donor in good health. Some clones in this sample may be carry-over from other donors' samples.

V usage is TRBV25-1 and J usage is TRBJ1-6. The germline CDR1 and CDR2 sequences are MGHDK and SYGVNS. The CDR3 runs 16 residues. The CDR3 here is CASSEWVSSYNSPLHF.

The CDR3 here is CASSLGLGPNTGELFF. J is TRBJ2-2 and V is TRBV7-7; TCRdb's assignment of TRBD1 cannot be checked, as there is no DNA. Germline assignment: CDR1 SSHAT and CDR2 FNYEAQ (reference sequence). CDR3 size: 16 residues.